This record looks at one T cell receptor beta chain sequence and its context. The source of the sample is a study of cytomegalovirus exposure and HLA in healthy donors. The overall study: Ancestry clustering placed more than 65% of several hundred genotyped donors in the Caucasian-associated cluster.

Trimming cost V 5 bases and J 8 bases, with 16 bases left between them. The germline V gene has CDR1 MGHDK and CDR2 SYGVNS. This CDR3 is 14 amino acids long. 60 Vbeta and 13 Jbeta primers were used in PCR. The table came from immunoSEQ multiplex PCR; TCRdb's copy has only in-frame clones and leaves some out. The table has 200,000 to 300,000 clones, about 83% seen once. The rearrangement joins TRBV25-1 to TRBJ2-1, with TRBD2 as a possible D gene (7 bases). Material: PBMCs. The source is a woman in her thirties or forties in good health and CMV-seropositive. CDR3 sequence (DNA): TGTGCCAGCAGTCCAACCTGGGGGGGCTATGAGCAGTTCTTC. Translating gives CASSPTWGGYEQFF.